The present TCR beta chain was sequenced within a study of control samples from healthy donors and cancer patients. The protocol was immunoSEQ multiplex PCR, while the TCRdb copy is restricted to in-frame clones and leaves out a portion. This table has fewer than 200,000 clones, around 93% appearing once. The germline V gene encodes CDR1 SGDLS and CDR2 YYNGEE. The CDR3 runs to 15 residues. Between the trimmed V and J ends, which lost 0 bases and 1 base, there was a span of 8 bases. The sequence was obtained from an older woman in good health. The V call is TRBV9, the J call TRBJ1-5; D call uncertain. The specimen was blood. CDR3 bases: TGTGCCAGCAGCGTAGATGGGGAGAGCAATCAGCCCCAGCATTTT. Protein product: CASSVDGESNQPQHF.